Listed below are T cell receptor beta chains from one sample, sequenced in a study of T cell changes during pregnancy in multiple sclerosis. Only in-frame clones appear in the TCRdb table, and some are missing; sequencing was by immunoSEQ multiplex PCR. Altogether some 49,000 clones are present, around 90% being singletons, with the ten largest covering approximately 2.9%. The source was CD8+ T cells from peripheral blood mononuclear cells, collected in the second trimester of pregnancy. These receptors were obtained from a female donor with multiple sclerosis, enrolled in a pregnancy study. CDR3s include the opening cysteine and the closing phenylalanine or tryptophan. D genes are given only for firm matches. Size is omitted from some rows. Given values are once, few, many or a class for expanded clones.

clone_size,cdr3_length,j_call,v_call,d_call,cdr3_nt,cdr3_aa
-,16,TRBJ2-1,TRBV5-1,TRBD1,TGCGCCAGCAGCTGGCCGGGACAGGGATCATACAATGAGCAGCTCTTC,CASSWPGQGSYNEQLF
-,15,TRBJ1-2,TRBV2,-,TGTGCCAGCAGTGAAGTGGTCGGGATGACCTATGGCTACACCTTC,CASSEVVGMTYGYTF
-,15,TRBJ1-1,TRBV11-2,-,TGTGCCAGCAGCTCGATTCGGGCCGAGGGCACTGAAGCTTTCTTT,CASSSIRAEGTEAFF
-,14,TRBJ2-2,TRBV28,-,TGTGCCAGCAGCCCCTCCGGAGGGCGCGGGGAGCTGTTTTTT,CASSPSGGRGELFF
-,16,TRBJ1-6,TRBV10-1,-,TGCGCCAGCAGTGAGACGGACAGCCATTATAATTCACCCCTCCACTTT,CASSETDSHYNSPLHF
-,15,TRBJ2-3,TRBV6-5,-,TGTGCCAGCAGCTACCGGGGTTTTAGCACAGATACGCAGTATTTT,CASSYRGFSTDTQYF
-,16,TRBJ2-7,TRBV5-1,TRBD1,TGCGCCAGCAGCTTGGCGCAGACAGGGTCCCCAGACGAGCAGTACTTC,CASSLAQTGSPDEQYF
-,11,TRBJ1-1,TRBV19,-,TGTGCCAGTAGTTTAGGGCCTGAAGCTTTCTTT,CASSLGPEAFF
once,13,TRBJ2-1,TRBV6-1,TRBD1,TGTGCCAGTACCGGGACAGGGGGCTATGAGCAGTTCTTC,CASTGTGGYEQFF
few,14,TRBJ2-1,TRBV19,-,TGTGCCAGTAGTTCAGGCAGCTCCTACAATGAGCAGTTCTTC,CASSSGSSYNEQFF
once,12,TRBJ2-3,TRBV6-6,-,TGTGCCAGCACCAGCGGCACAGATACGCAGTATTTT,CASTSGTDTQYF
-,14,TRBJ2-7,TRBV23-1,TRBD1,TGCGCCAGCAGGCTGGACAGGGGGCGGCACGAGCAGTACTTC,CASRLDRGRHEQYF
-,13,TRBJ2-1,TRBV6-5,-,-,CASREVGQGNFFF
-,17,TRBJ2-5,TRBV2,-,TGTGCCAGCAGTGAACCCGGGACTCCAGCCAATCAAGAGACCCAGTACTTC,CASSEPGTPANQETQYF
-,16,TRBJ2-1,TRBV18,-,TGTGCCAGCTCACCACCCGACGGGCAGGGCGCCAATGAGCAGTTCTTC,CASSPPDGQGANEQFF
-,13,TRBJ2-1,TRBV4-3,TRBD2,TGCGCCAGCAGCGGCCCGGGGGGGGATGAGCAGTTCTTC,CASSGPGGDEQFF
few,13,TRBJ1-1,TRBV2,-,TGTGCCAGGTCGCCACAGGGAAGGCCTGAAGCTTTCTTT,CARSPQGRPEAFF
-,16,TRBJ2-1,TRBV9,TRBD2,TGTGCCAGCAGCGGGAGTACTAGCGGGGCCCACAATGAGCAGTTCTTC,CASSGSTSGAHNEQFF
-,11,TRBJ2-1,TRBV6-5,-,TGTGCCAGCAGTTACTCGCGTGAGCAGTTCTTC,CASSYSREQFF
-,17,TRBJ2-5,TRBV7-6,-,TGTGCCAGCAGCCTAGCTAGGATCCGGGAACGCGGGGAGACCCAGTACTTC,CASSLARIRERGETQYF
-,14,TRBJ1-1,TRBV9,-,TGTGCCAGCAGCGAAATAGACAGTCACACTGAAGCTTTCTTT,CASSEIDSHTEAFF
-,15,TRBJ1-1,TRBV6-5,-,TGTGCCAGCAGCCTGGCAGGGATTTTGGAAACTGAAGCTTTCTTT,CASSLAGILETEAFF
-,15,TRBJ2-7,TRBV30,TRBD2,TGTGCCTGGAACCCCGGGACTAGCGGTTCCTACGAGCAGTACTTC,CAWNPGTSGSYEQYF
-,16,TRBJ1-3,TRBV4-3,-,TGCGCCAGCAGCCAAGATGGAGGGGCACCCGGAAACACCATATATTTT,CASSQDGGAPGNTIYF
once,15,TRBJ2-7,TRBV6-1,TRBD1,TGTGCCAGCAGTGAGACCAGGGGGCGCTGGGGGGAGCAGTACTTC,CASSETRGRWGEQYF
-,16,TRBJ2-7,TRBV27,TRBD1,TGTGCCAGCAGTTCCCCGGAGAGGACAGGGAGTCTCGAGCAGTACTTC,CASSSPERTGSLEQYF
once,12,TRBJ2-5,TRBV2,-,TGTGCCAGCAGTGAATACATGGAGACCCAGTACTTC,CASSEYMETQYF
-,17,TRBJ2-3,TRBV9,-,TGTGCCAGCAGCCCCCATTTTAGACAGGATAGCACAGATACGCAGTATTTT,CASSPHFRQDSTDTQYF
-,17,TRBJ1-5,TRBV4-3,-,TGCGCCAGCAGCCAAGATCTAAGGGGAGGGGTGGATCAGCCCCAGCATTTT,CASSQDLRGGVDQPQHF
-,15,TRBJ2-7,TRBV7-8,-,TGTGCCAGCAGCTTTACCGGGTCGTTCGAGTACGAGCAGTACTTC,CASSFTGSFEYEQYF
-,17,TRBJ2-7,TRBV2,TRBD1,TGTGCCAGCAGTGTCCCCGGGGGGACAGGGGGGTCCTACGAGCAGTACTTC,CASSVPGGTGGSYEQYF
once,14,TRBJ1-5,TRBV2,TRBD1,TGTGCCAGCGGGGGGGACAGGGAAAATCAGCCCCAGCATTTT,CASGGDRENQPQHF
-,15,TRBJ1-3,TRBV4-1,TRBD1,TGCGCCAGCAGCCGCGACAGGGAAGCTGGAAACACCATATATTTT,CASSRDREAGNTIYF
-,13,TRBJ1-2,TRBV6-6,-,TGTGCCAGCAGTTACTCGCAAGGGGATGGCTACACCTTC,CASSYSQGDGYTF
-,12,TRBJ2-7,TRBV7-6,-,TGTGCCAGCAGCGGGGACACCTACGAGCAGTACTTC,CASSGDTYEQYF
once,13,TRBJ1-1,TRBV4-2,TRBD1,TGTGCCAGCAGCCCCCCGGACAGGGGGGAAGCTTTCTTT,CASSPPDRGEAFF
-,17,TRBJ1-3,TRBV7-9,-,TGTGCCAGCAGCTCCGACCCTGGAGAACTGCCAGGAAACACCATATATTTT,CASSSDPGELPGNTIYF
-,13,TRBJ1-1,TRBV5-4,-,TGTGCCAGCAGCCCGCTTACGGGCACTGAAGCTTTCTTT,CASSPLTGTEAFF
-,18,TRBJ2-2,TRBV5-1,-,TGCGCCAGCGCTCGGGCGGGGGCCCCCAGGGGCAAGACCGGGGAGCTGTTTTTT,CASARAGAPRGKTGELFF
-,13,TRBJ2-1,TRBV29-1,-,TGCAGCGTTGAAGGCCTAGATAACAATGAGCAGTTCTTC,CSVEGLDNNEQFF
-,15,TRBJ2-3,TRBV6-6,-,TGTGCCAGCAACCTGATGGGCCCTAGCACAGATACGCAGTATTTT,CASNLMGPSTDTQYF
-,15,TRBJ1-1,TRBV4-3,-,TGCGCCAGCAGCCAAGGTCAGGGACACCACACTGAAGCTTTCTTT,CASSQGQGHHTEAFF
-,15,TRBJ2-7,TRBV27,TRBD2,TGTGCCAGCAGTCTACTAGCGGGGGGGCCTCATAAGCAGTACTTC,CASSLLAGGPHKQYF
-,15,TRBJ1-2,TRBV4-1,TRBD1,TGCGCCAGCAGCCCAATTTTGGGACAGGGCGATGGCTACACCTTC,CASSPILGQGDGYTF
-,16,TRBJ1-1,TRBV11-2,TRBD1,TGTGCCAGCAGCCCCCCATTCCCCGCAGGGGGAACTGAAGCTTTCTTT,CASSPPFPAGGTEAFF
-,14,TRBJ1-2,TRBV13,-,TGTGCCAGCAGCTCGAGGGGGTTGGGCTATGGCTACACCTTC,CASSSRGLGYGYTF
-,14,TRBJ2-7,TRBV10-3,TRBD2,TGTGCCATCACAGTAGGACTAGCGGGGGGCGAGCAGTACTTC,CAITVGLAGGEQYF